This TCR beta chain was obtained from a study of blood T cell repertoires in COVID-19 (TCRdb year 2020). Study-level background: Collaborator samples came from the United States, Italy and Spain and covered acute and convalescent phases of COVID-19. HLA class I and class II types, where available, came from metadata supplied by the sample provider rather than from assay-based typing. The prospective study material was composed of cDNA or gDNA derived from T cells, B-cell-depleted T cells, or PBMCs. Samples came from the ongoing ImmuneRACE study (first 160 participants) plus 1,254 subjects from 6 global collaborators. Nearly every sample came with metadata listing a de-identified subject ID, COVID-19 status, age in years and sex. Subjects who had been exposed to COVID-19, were actively infected with it, or had recovered from it provided the deeply sampled blood TCRbeta repertoires that made up the dataset. A freely available public database, intended as a resource for researchers studying the immune response to SARS-CoV-2, is where the repertoires were released.

Each collaborating institution followed its own protocols to collect whole blood in K2EDTA tubes. For TCRbeta analysis, collaborators shipped samples in one of three forms: frozen whole blood, isolated PBMCs, or DNA extracted from either of those sample types. TCRbeta CDR3 regions were amplified from genomic DNA using the immunoSEQ Assay, a bias-controlled multiplex PCR. From the authors' description of their analysis: The number of nucleated cells in each sample was estimated from the amplification of reference gene primers within the assay. To quantify the absolute abundance of each unique TCRbeta CDR3 rearrangement, sequence reads were collapsed and filtered. For each sample, productive Simpson clonality was calculated by taking the square root of Simpson's diversity index across productive rearrangements. TCRdb stores this immuneACCESS table with in-frame sequences only. Part of the clones is absent; in the studies checked, under half of the shortfall reflects unresolved V genes, and no reason is known for the rest. The V and J calls and clone size were taken over from that table, and D and trimming were inferred from the DNA. The sample table contains about 130,000 clones; only one count was recorded for more than 70% of them. The top ten clonotypes cover 3% to 4.5% of the sample.

The sample holds a few counts of this clone. No cognate antigen has been identified for it. No much larger clone is present one base from it, and per-base qualities are unavailable. Including cysteine and phenylalanine, the CDR3 has 18 amino acids. Solely the CDR3 DNA is kept, with 54 bases framed from the first base. The junction shows trimming of 0 bases on V and 5 bases on J, and the gene matches do not reach 12 bases of it. CDR1 and CDR2 are read off the germline V gene as WSHSY and SAAADI. What the authors observed across the whole study: How much clinical and demographic metadata was included differed by source and by participant, and the metadata was provided uncurated.

The sample consisted of peripheral blood. The chain was built from TRBV10-2 and TRBJ2-1; TRBD2 agrees with 8 junctional bases. The clonotype originates from a woman aged 55-69 years with acute or convalescent COVID-19. The nucleotide sequence is given as TGCGCCAGCAGTGAGTCGGCCCTGGGACTAGTTCTCGACAATGAGCAGTTCTTC. It translates as CASSESALGLVLDNEQFF.